This entry is about one TCR beta chain. Its antigen specificity is not known. Per-nucleotide qualities are absent, and no much larger clonotype sits a single base away. The immunoSEQ Assay, a bias-controlled multiplex PCR, was used to amplify TCRbeta CDR3 regions from genomic DNA. The published analysis was carried out like this. The number of nucleated cells in each sample was estimated by amplification of reference gene primers within the assay. To quantify the absolute abundance of each unique TCRbeta CDR3 rearrangement, sequence reads were collapsed and filtered. For each sample, productive Simpson clonality was calculated by taking the square root of Simpson's diversity index across productive rearrangements. This is the immuneACCESS table as TCRdb keeps it, with only in-frame sequences that have V and J called. A part of the clones is gone; compared with another copy, unresolved V genes explain less than half, and the rest is unexplained. That table gives V, J and clone size, and the DNA gave D and trimming. The sample profile shows a few hundred thousand clones; 80% to 90% of them were found once. Together, the top ten hold 2.9% of the sample.

The data derive from a study of blood T cell repertoires in COVID-19 (dated by TCRdb to the early 2020s). Describing the broader study: Samples covering the acute and convalescent phases of COVID-19 were provided by collaborators in the United States, Italy and Spain. The prospective study material was composed of cDNA or gDNA derived from T cells, B-cell-depleted T cells, or PBMCs. The dataset comprised deeply sampled blood TCRbeta repertoires from subjects exposed to, actively infected with, or recovered from COVID-19. A freely available public database, intended as a resource for researchers studying the immune response to SARS-CoV-2, is where the repertoires were released. Samples came from the ongoing ImmuneRACE study (first 160 participants) plus 1,254 subjects from 6 global collaborators. Nearly every sample came with metadata listing a de-identified subject ID, COVID-19 status, age in years and sex. Where available, HLA class I and class II types were taken from metadata supplied by the sample provider and were not determined by assay-based typing.

Findings and caveats that apply to the study as a whole: How much clinical and demographic metadata was included differed by source and by participant, and the metadata was provided uncurated.

V is clipped by 4 bases and J by 0 bases, and the sequence between their germline boundaries is 9 bases long. Including cysteine and phenylalanine, the CDR3 has 15 amino acids. Just CDR3 DNA is preserved here, 45 bases in frame from base 1. Sequences SGHVS (CDR1) and FQNEAQ (CDR2) are obtained from the germline V gene. Another Seattle source contributed samples from volunteer blood donors who had recovered from COVID-19. Whole blood was collected in K2EDTA tubes by collaborating institutions according to the institutions' own protocols. Collaborator samples were shipped for TCRbeta analysis as frozen whole blood, isolated PBMCs, or DNA extracted from either sample type.

The source of this sequence is a man aged 45-65 years who had recovered from COVID-19. The sequence is built from TRBV7-8 and TRBJ1-4; TRBD1 is a weak D gene call, 6 bases matching. The sequencing sample was made of peripheral blood. This receptor has the CDR3 CASSSRQATNEKLFF. The nucleotide sequence reads TGTGCCAGCAGCTCAAGACAGGCAACTAATGAAAAACTGTTTTTT. With the rest looked up from the reference TRBV7-8 and TRBJ1-4 genes rather than sequenced, the full variable domain is GAGVSQSPRYKVAKRGQDVALRCDPISGHVSLFWYQQALGQGPEFLTYFQNEAQLDKSGLPSDRFFAERPEGSVSTLKIQRTQQEDSAVYLCASSSRQATNEKLFFGSGTQLSVL.